Shown below are 27 T cell receptor beta chains from a single sample sequenced in a study of OX40 agonist ivuxolimab in advanced cancers. Data came from immunoSEQ multiplex PCR; TCRdb stores just in-frame clones and leaves some out. The table includes 100,000 to 110,000 clones, approximately 91% detected once. The specimen was CD4+ or CD8+ T cells sorted from blood, collected in a trial of the OX40 agonist ivuxolimab. Receptor source: an adult with an advanced solid tumor such as melanoma, head and neck, liver or kidney cancer.

On this clone: Other nucleotide sequences from this sample produce the same CDR3. This chain connects TRBV6-1 to TRBJ2-7, with TRBD1 matching over 9 bases. Unmatched junction bases numbered 3, after V lost 6 bases and J lost 0 bases. The CDR3 is made up of 14 amino acids. Germline values: CDR1 MNHNS, CDR2 SASEGT. For the CDR3, the DNA is TGTGCCAGCAGCGTACAGGGGGCCTCCTACGAGCAGTACTTC. This codes for CASSVQGASYEQYF.

The J gene is TRBJ2-7, the V gene TRBV6-1; 9 positions match TRBD2. The CDR3 is 15 residues long. Germline V gene sequence: CDR1 MNHNS, CDR2 SASEGT. The J segment lost 2 bases and the V segment lost 3 bases, leaving 5 bases of the junction unmatched. The CDR3 loop is CASSDRRGGPYEQYF. CDR3 DNA sequence: TGTGCCAGCAGTGACCGGCGGGGGGGGCCCTACGAGCAGTACTTC.

CDR3 region: CASQAHVAGTTRSGELFF. DNA for the CDR3: TGTGCCAGCCAGGCCCACGTTGCTGGGACAACCAGGTCCGGGGAGCTGTTTTTT. The chain employs TRBV9 and TRBJ2-2; D may be TRBD1 (6 bases). Germline CDR1 and CDR2: SGDLS and YYNGEE. This CDR3 has 18 amino acids. V was pared by 7 bases and J by 6 bases, with 28 bases between. The full variable domain, rest sourced from reference TRBV9 and TRBJ2-2, is DSGVTQTPKHLITATGQRVTLRCSPRSGDLSVYWYQQSLDQGLQFLIQYYNGEERAKGNILERFSAQQFPDLHSELNLSSLELGDSALYFCASQAHVAGTTRSGELFFGEGSRLTVL.

In its sample, this clone was seen once. The rearrangement links TRBV28 to TRBJ2-1, with D unresolved. Per the germline V gene, CDR1 is MDHEN and CDR2 is SYDVKM. CDR3 size: 16 residues. Between the trimmed V and J ends, which lost 2 bases and 6 bases, there was a span of 17 bases. In nucleotides, the CDR3 is TGTGCCAGCAGTTTACTATTGGGTTCGTCTGGCAATGAGCAGTTCTTC. It codes for CASSLLLGSSGNEQFF.

The chain joins TRBV30 to TRBJ1-6, with D unclear. The CDR3 covers 13 residues. The ends were cut back, 1 base at V and 14 bases at J, with 15 bases in the middle. In germline, CDR1 is GTSNPN, CDR2 SVGIG (reference sequence). The CDR3, as DNA: TGTGCCTGGAGTGAGGGTGAGCGATCCTCCCTCCACTTT. Its translation: CAWSEGERSSLHF.

The V call is TRBV19, the J call TRBJ2-3; the D gene could be TRBD1 or TRBD2 (5 bases each). The V and J ends lost 7 bases and 0 bases respectively, with 14 bases between them. CDR3 length: 15 amino acids. Germline values: CDR1 LNHDA, CDR2 SQIVND (reference sequence). For the CDR3, the DNA is TGTGCCAGTACCCGTGCCGGGGCTAGCACAGATACGCAGTATTTT. Translating it yields CASTRAGASTDTQYF.

J is TRBJ2-7 and V is TRBV19; D gene ambiguous. V lost 9 bases to trimming and J lost 6 bases, with 15 bases between them. Germline V gives CDR1 LNHDA, CDR2 SQIVND (reference sequence). This CDR3 comprises 12 residues. The CDR3 region has the DNA TGTGCCAGGAAGTCCATGGTACCCGAGCAGTACTTC. It codes for CARKSMVPEQYF.

The CDR3 DNA reads as TGTGCCAGCAGCTTGGGTGGCGCAGGGAGCTACGAGCAGTACTTC. Translating it yields CASSLGGAGSYEQYF. The chain combines TRBV5-6 with TRBJ2-7; D is perhaps TRBD1 or TRBD2 (5 bases each). This CDR3 contains 15 residues. Germline CDR1 is SGHDT and CDR2 is YYEEEE. Deletions cut 0 bases from V and 3 bases from J, with 13 bases between.

The V and J genes are TRBV20-1 and TRBJ1-2; no definite D call. The V gene's germline CDR1 is DFQATT and CDR2 SNEGSKA (reference sequence). CDR3 size: 10 residues. Trimming pared 3 bases from V and 7 bases from J, leaving 6 bases between. The CDR3 protein is CSASWRGYTF. CDR3 sequence (DNA): TGCAGTGCTAGTTGGCGTGGCTACACCTTC.

The chain's CDR3 is CASRTVGQGHEKLFF. The CDR3 coding sequence is TGTGCCAGTAGGACGGTAGGACAGGGGCATGAAAAACTGTTTTTT. This chain links TRBV19 with TRBJ1-4; 9 bases match TRBD1. CDR1 LNHDA and CDR2 SQIVND come from the germline V gene (reference sequence). The CDR3 extends over 15 amino acids. Germline trimming cut 6 bases from V and 6 bases from J; bases unmatched to any gene: 8. The full variable domain, rest sourced from reference TRBV19 and TRBJ1-4, is DGGITQSPKYLFRKEGQNVTLSCEQNLNHDAMYWYRQDPGQGLRLIYYSQIVNDFQKGDIAEGYSVSREKKESFPLTVTSAQKNPTAFYLCASRTVGQGHEKLFFGSGTQLSVL.

The chain recombines TRBV28 with TRBJ2-7; D possibly corresponds to TRBD1 (6 bases). The CDR3 covers 14 residues. Germline lookup yields CDR1 MDHEN and CDR2 SYDVKM. V was shortened by 7 bases and J by 4 bases, with 17 bases between the two germline ends. CDR3 in DNA: TGTGCCAGCACCCAAGGACAGCCCCGATACGAGCAGTACTTC. This encodes CASTQGQPRYEQYF.

The chain is built from TRBV28 and TRBJ1-3; D gene unclear. The length of the CDR3 is 14 residues. Trimming took 6 bases from V and 4 from J, leaving 13 bases between them. Germline lookup yields CDR1 MDHEN and CDR2 SYDVKM. The CDR3 loop reads CASSLAGVGNTIYF. The DNA of the CDR3 is TGTGCCAGCAGCCTGGCAGGCGTCGGAAACACCATATATTTT. Filled out from reference TRBV28 and TRBJ1-3, the complete variable domain reads DVKVTQSSRYLVKRTGEKVFLECVQDMDHENMFWYRQDPGLGLRLIYFSYDVKMKEKGDIPEGYSVSREKKERFSLILESASTNQTSMYLCASSLAGVGNTIYFGEGSWLTVV.

The genes are TRBV5-1 and TRBJ2-2; D call uncertain. Germline values: CDR1 SGHRS, CDR2 YFSETQ. Between the trimmed V and J ends, which lost 0 bases and 5 bases, there was a span of 8 bases. This CDR3 region has 14 residues. The CDR3 protein is CASSLARGTGELFF. The CDR3 coding sequence is TGCGCCAGCAGCTTGGCCCGAGGTACCGGGGAGCTGTTTTTT.

CDR3 in amino acids: CASAGPAGGSYGYTF. Here the CDR3 DNA reads TGTGCCAGCGCAGGCCCTGCAGGGGGCTCCTATGGCTACACCTTC. J is TRBJ1-2 and V is TRBV2; 8 bases map to TRBD1. V lost 8 bases to trimming and J lost 4 bases; unmatched junction nucleotides: 12. This CDR3 comprises 15 residues. Per germline, CDR1 SNHLY and CDR2 FYNNEI.

The chain joins TRBV7-9 to TRBJ1-6; D may be TRBD1 (5 bases). V was clipped by 3 bases and J by 1 base, with 10 bases between them. The CDR3 runs to 16 residues. Germline CDR1 is SEHNR and CDR2 is FQNEAQ (reference sequence). The CDR3 sequence is CASSLGRGSYNSPLHF. The CDR3 region has the DNA TGTGCCAGCAGCTTGGGCCGGGGGTCCTATAATTCACCCCTCCACTTT.

The V call is TRBV5-8, the J call TRBJ2-1, with 7 bases fitting TRBD2. V gave up 4 bases and J gave up 2 bases; unmatched junction bases: 9. Germline lookup yields CDR1 SGHTS and CDR2 YDEGEE. The CDR3 is 16 residues long. CDR3 bases: TGTGCCAGCAGCCGCTTCTCGAGCGGGACCTACAATGAGCAGTTCTTC. The encoded protein is CASSRFSSGTYNEQFF.

The chain couples TRBV2 to TRBJ1-2; 7 bases are a match to TRBD1. Germline loops: CDR1 SNHLY, CDR2 FYNNEI. The CDR3 runs 17 residues. V was pared by 5 bases and J by 5 bases, with 17 bases of the junction left unmatched. The DNA of the CDR3 is TGTGCCAGCAGTTATGACGGGACAGCCACGCTAGAATATGGCTACACCTTC. Its translation is CASSYDGTATLEYGYTF.

V usage is TRBV29-1 and J usage is TRBJ2-1, with D tentatively TRBD2 (6 bases). CDR1 and CDR2 (germline): SQVTM, ANQGSEA. This CDR3 contains 15 residues. Trimming removed 1 base from V and 0 bases from J, with 10 bases in between. In nucleotides, the CDR3 is TGCAGCGTTGAAGGGGGACTGAGCTCCTACAATGAGCAGTTCTTC. Translated: CSVEGGLSSYNEQFF.

This rearrangement joins TRBV19 to TRBJ2-7; D not resolved. Germline CDR1 LNHDA, CDR2 SQIVND (reference sequence). The CDR3 length is 13 residues. V was pared by 0 bases and J by 2 bases, with 5 bases between. The CDR3 nucleotides read TGTGCCAGTAGTATAGAGCGGACCTACGAGCAGTACTTC. Translating gives CASSIERTYEQYF.

V usage is TRBV6-1 and J usage is TRBJ2-2, with D tentatively TRBD1 (5 bases). V lost 3 bases to trimming and J lost 4 bases, with 9 bases between them. This CDR3 region has 14 residues. Per the germline V gene, CDR1 is MNHNS and CDR2 is SASEGT. CDR3 in amino acids: CASSEQGSTGELFF. Written as DNA, the CDR3 is TGTGCCAGCAGTGAGCAGGGTAGCACCGGGGAGCTGTTTTTT.

This clone was seen a few times. The rearrangement joins TRBV2 to TRBJ1-5, with 9 bases matching TRBD1. V dropped 6 bases and J dropped 3; count of bases not matched to a gene: 3. CDR1 is SNHLY and CDR2 is FYNNEI in the germline V gene. This CDR3 spans 14 amino acids. The CDR3 bases are TGTGCCAGCAGGGGACAGGGACTCAATCAGCCCCAGCATTTT. Translating it yields CASRGQGLNQPQHF.

The J gene is TRBJ1-1, the V gene TRBV6-6; maybe TRBD1 (6 bases). CDR1 and CDR2 from the germline V gene are MNHNY and SVGAGI (reference sequence). CDR3 size: 14 residues. The V gene lost 2 bases and the J gene lost 0 bases, with 7 bases spanning the gap. The CDR3 loop is CASSYGQMNTEAFF. The CDR3 nucleotides are TGTGCCAGCAGTTACGGACAGATGAACACTGAAGCTTTCTTT.

V gene TRBV5-1 combines with J gene TRBJ1-5; maybe TRBD1 (6 bases). This CDR3 is 14 amino acids long. The V and J ends lost 0 bases and 7 bases respectively, with 11 bases between them. Per the germline V gene, CDR1 is SGHRS and CDR2 is YFSETQ. CDR3 bases: TGCGCCAGCAGCTTGGGGGGGCAGGGGCAGCCCCAGCATTTT. As protein: CASSLGGQGQPQHF.

The gene calls are TRBV6-6 and TRBJ1-2; 9 bases fit TRBD1. The CDR3 contains 14 residues. With V trimmed by 2 bases and J by 8 bases, 6 bases remained unmatched. Germline loops: CDR1 MNHNY, CDR2 SVGAGI (reference sequence). In DNA form, the CDR3 reads TGTGCCAGCAGTTACGGGGGACAGGGCTCGGGCTACACCTTC. It specifies CASSYGGQGSGYTF.

V and J are TRBV5-1 and TRBJ1-2; D may be TRBD1 (6 bases). V gave up 3 bases and J gave up 3 bases, with 15 bases separating them. This CDR3 is built from 15 residues. Germline loops: CDR1 SGHRS, CDR2 YFSETQ. The CDR3 spells CASSSNQGNHYGYTF. The CDR3 region has the DNA TGCGCCAGCAGCTCGAACCAGGGGAATCACTATGGCTACACCTTC.

This rearrangement joins TRBV23-1 to TRBJ2-2; D gene ambiguous. TRBV23-1 is marked as an open reading frame, function uncertain. The germline V and J ends were trimmed by 3 bases and 7 bases, with 6 bases remaining between them. This CDR3 has 12 amino acids. DNA for the CDR3: TGCGCCAGCAGTCACCGGCTCGGGGAGCTGTTTTTT. Translating gives CASSHRLGELFF.

The V call is TRBV15, the J call TRBJ2-5, with D perhaps TRBD2 (5 bases). This CDR3 is built from 13 residues. V shed 8 bases and J shed 2 bases, with 12 bases lying between them. The germline V gene encodes CDR1 LNHNV and CDR2 YYDKDF (reference sequence). The CDR3 coding sequence is TGTGCCACCGAGAGGGCAGGACAAGAGACCCAGTACTTC. Translating it yields CATERAGQETQYF.